The T cell receptor (beta chain) described here comes from a study of beta chain features in type 1 diabetes. Looked up from germline, CDR1 is MNHEY and CDR2 is SMNVEV (reference sequence). J gave up 4 bases and V 6 bases, and 5 bases lay outside the gene matches. This CDR3 spans 13 amino acids. Expressed TCRB transcripts got sequenced, as all isolated RNA was reverse transcribed. Clones were read by immunoSEQ multiplex PCR, and TCRdb kept only the in-frame ones, dropping some. This sample has around 250,000 clones; approximately 15% occur once, and the top ten carry about 0.02%. This clone was observed a handful of times. Its specificity is unknown. Study-wide points: Within the patient group, naive, central memory and Treg TCRB repertoires appeared more similar to each other than within healthy donors. Within each of all four CD4+ subsets, Type 1 diabetes patients had TCRB CDR3s that were moderately but significantly shorter. Sequencing used cDNA, and cells with high TCR expression could therefore be over-represented. These data did not resolve whether HLA type affects TCRB rearrangement.

There was one heparinised blood draw per donor, averaging around 120 mL. The sequencing sample was made of naive CD4+ T cells from blood. This clonotype originated in a man aged 25 to 45 with type 1 diabetes. The rearrangement links TRBV27 to TRBJ1-2; 7 bases map to TRBD1. The CDR3 loop reads CASSLDRSYGYTF. In DNA form, the CDR3 reads TGTGCCAGCAGCCTGGACAGGAGCTATGGCTACACCTTC.